This T cell receptor (beta chain) was sequenced during a study of blood T cell repertoires in COVID-19 (TCRdb year 2020). In the study overall: Samples from collaborators originated in the United States, Italy and Spain and spanned both the acute and convalescent phases of COVID-19. The prospective study material was composed of cDNA or gDNA derived from T cells, B-cell-depleted T cells, or PBMCs. Deeply sampled blood TCRbeta repertoires from subjects exposed to, actively infected with, or recovered from COVID-19 were included in the dataset. The repertoires were released in a freely available public database meant as a resource for research on the immune response to SARS-CoV-2. Samples were obtained from the ongoing ImmuneRACE study (first 160 participants) and from about 1,300 subjects provided by 6 global collaborators. A de-identified subject ID, COVID-19 status, age in years and sex were almost always included in the sample metadata. HLA class I and class II types, where available, came from metadata supplied by the sample provider rather than from assay-based typing.

As regards this clone: The target of this receptor is not known. No per-base quality is available; no much larger clone lies one base away.

TCRbeta CDR3 regions were amplified from genomic DNA using the immunoSEQ Assay, a bias-controlled multiplex PCR. The paper's data handling went like this. The number of nucleated cells in each sample was estimated from the amplification of reference gene primers within the assay. Sequence reads were collapsed and filtered to measure the absolute abundance of every unique TCRbeta CDR3 rearrangement. Productive Simpson clonality was computed per sample as the square root of Simpson's diversity index over productive rearrangements. TCRdb obtained this table from immuneACCESS and retained in-frame rearrangements with V and J assigned. These tables miss some clones; where compared with another copy, unresolved V genes account for less than half of the shortfall, and the remainder is unexplained. That table is the source of V, J and clone size, and D and trimming were worked out from the DNA. The sample table lists 110,000 to 150,000 clones, about 86% of them with a count of one. The top ten clonotypes cover around 8.2% of the sample.

Broad study findings and their caveats: Clinical and demographic metadata were provided uncurated, with the amount varying by source and participant.

Whole blood was collected in K2EDTA tubes by collaborating institutions according to the institutions' own protocols. For TCRbeta analysis, collaborators shipped samples as frozen whole blood, isolated PBMCs, or DNA extracted from either of those sample types. The CDR3, cysteine through phenylalanine, is 12 amino acids long. Just CDR3 DNA is preserved here, 36 bases in frame from base 1. Based on the germline V gene, the CDR1 and CDR2 sequences are MDHEN and SYDVKM. Trimming takes 5 bases from V and 2 bases from J, and the germline ends sit 5 bases apart. The receptor's source is a human donor in a cohort sampled during active COVID-19. Sequencing was carried out using peripheral blood. The chain couples TRBV28 to TRBJ2-3; the D gene is unclear. The nucleotide sequence is given as TGTGCCAGCAGTCAAATCACAGATACGCAGTATTTT. The resulting protein is CASSQITDTQYF.